The text below deals with one TCR beta chain. This clonotype was seen many times. No antigen is known for it. Nothing much larger sits one base from this clone, and base qualities are not available. These data come from a study of T cell repertoires in cytomegalovirus infection (dated by TCRdb to between 2018 and 2020). Study-wide context: Donor HLA type was relevant to the analysis, because carriage of CMV infection together with the matching HLA type was indicated by public TCR beta signatures. Study-wide findings and limitations: The ex vivo response was dominated by HLA-C-restricted CMV-specific TCR beta clonotypes, and the single most frequent clonotype in two of eight donors was supplied by these HLA-C-restricted clonotypes. Carriers of CMV infection plus the relevant HLA type were discriminated by the cumulative frequency of public TCR beta family members in the study cohort and in an independent roughly 400-donor cohort.

For sequencing, an Illumina HiSeq 1500 was employed. The public reads were reprocessed in TCRdb via fastp at Q25 and MiXCR, keeping in-frame beta chains. Rows matching on CDR3 protein sequence are summarized as one entry with the most common DNA and genes. This sample has more than 350,000 distinct CDR3 sequences in its table, and approximately 30% of those were observed once. The top ten clones comprise about an eighth of the sample. Unmatched junction bases come to 11, with V trimmed by 7 bases and J by 0 bases. From its cysteine to its phenylalanine, the CDR3 spans 19 amino acids. The read is trimmed to its CDR3 DNA, 57 bases read in frame from base 1. Based on the germline V gene, the CDR1 and CDR2 sequences are SNHLY and FYNNEI.

The chain joins TRBV2 to TRBJ2-1; 14 of the junction bases match TRBD2. The source of this sequence is a human donor in good health (CMV status not recorded). Some clones in this sample may be carry-over from other donors' samples. Material: PBMCs. This receptor has the CDR3 CASMVRTSGGTRSYNEQFF. The DNA sequence follows: TGTGCCAGCATGGTTCGGACTAGCGGGGGGACCCGCTCCTACAATGAGCAGTTCTTC.